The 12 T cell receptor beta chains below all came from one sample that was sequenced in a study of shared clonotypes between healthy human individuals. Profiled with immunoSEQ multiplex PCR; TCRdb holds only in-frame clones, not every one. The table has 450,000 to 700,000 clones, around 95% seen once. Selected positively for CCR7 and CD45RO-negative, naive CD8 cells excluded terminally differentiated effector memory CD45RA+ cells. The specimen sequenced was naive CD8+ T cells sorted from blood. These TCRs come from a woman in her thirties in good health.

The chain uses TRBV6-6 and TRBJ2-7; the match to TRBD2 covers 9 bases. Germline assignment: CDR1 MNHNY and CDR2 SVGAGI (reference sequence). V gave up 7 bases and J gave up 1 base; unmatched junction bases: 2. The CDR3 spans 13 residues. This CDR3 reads CASTLAGSYEQYF. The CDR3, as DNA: TGTGCCAGCACTCTAGCGGGGTCCTACGAGCAGTACTTC.

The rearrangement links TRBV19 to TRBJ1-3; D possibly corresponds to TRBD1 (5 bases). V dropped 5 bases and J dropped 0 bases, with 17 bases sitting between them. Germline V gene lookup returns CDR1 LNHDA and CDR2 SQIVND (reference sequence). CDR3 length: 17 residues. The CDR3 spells CASSPLQGAYSGNTIYF. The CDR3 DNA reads TGTGCCAGTAGTCCCCTCCAGGGAGCTTACTCTGGAAACACCATATATTTT.

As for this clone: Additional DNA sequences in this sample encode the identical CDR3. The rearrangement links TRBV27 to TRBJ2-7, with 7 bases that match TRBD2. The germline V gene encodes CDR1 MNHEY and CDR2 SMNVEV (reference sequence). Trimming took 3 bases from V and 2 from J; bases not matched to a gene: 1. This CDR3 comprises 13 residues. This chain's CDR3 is CASSFGLAYEQYF. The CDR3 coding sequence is TGTGCCAGCAGTTTTGGACTAGCCTACGAGCAGTACTTC.

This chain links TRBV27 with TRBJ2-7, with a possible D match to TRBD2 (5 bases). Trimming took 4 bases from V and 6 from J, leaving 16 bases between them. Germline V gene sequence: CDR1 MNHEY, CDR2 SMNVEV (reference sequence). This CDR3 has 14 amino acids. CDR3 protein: CASSWVGGGGEQYF. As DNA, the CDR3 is TGTGCCAGCAGTTGGGTTGGCGGAGGAGGCGAGCAGTACTTC.

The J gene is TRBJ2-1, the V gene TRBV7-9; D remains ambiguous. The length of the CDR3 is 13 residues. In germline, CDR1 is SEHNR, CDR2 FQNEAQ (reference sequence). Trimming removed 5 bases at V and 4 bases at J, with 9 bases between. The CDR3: CASSPGEYNEQFF. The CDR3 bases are TGTGCCAGCAGCCCCGGAGAATACAATGAGCAGTTCTTC.

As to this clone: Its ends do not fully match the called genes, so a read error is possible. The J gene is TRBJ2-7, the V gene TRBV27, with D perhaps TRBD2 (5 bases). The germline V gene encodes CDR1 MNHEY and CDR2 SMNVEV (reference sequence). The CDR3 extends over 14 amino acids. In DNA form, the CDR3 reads TGTGCCAGCAGTGTCCGAGGGCGGCCCTACGAGCAGCACTTC. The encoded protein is CASSVRGRPYEQHF.

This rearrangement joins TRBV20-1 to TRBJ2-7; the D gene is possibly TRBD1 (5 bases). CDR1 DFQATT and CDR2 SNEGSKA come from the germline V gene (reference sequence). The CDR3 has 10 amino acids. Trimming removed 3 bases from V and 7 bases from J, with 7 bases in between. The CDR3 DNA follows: TGCAGTGCTAGTTCAGGGGAGCAGTACTTC. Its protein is CSASSGEQYF.

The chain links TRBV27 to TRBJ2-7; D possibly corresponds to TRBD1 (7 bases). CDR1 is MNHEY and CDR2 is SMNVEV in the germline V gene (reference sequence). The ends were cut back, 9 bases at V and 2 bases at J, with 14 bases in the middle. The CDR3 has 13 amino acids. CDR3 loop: CASSQGEAYEQYF. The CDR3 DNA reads TGTGCCAGTTCCCAGGGGGAGGCCTACGAGCAGTACTTC.

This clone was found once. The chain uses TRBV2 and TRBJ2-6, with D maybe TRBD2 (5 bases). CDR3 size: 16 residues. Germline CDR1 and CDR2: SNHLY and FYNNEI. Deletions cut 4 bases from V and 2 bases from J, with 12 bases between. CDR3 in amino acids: CASSAIRETGANVLTF. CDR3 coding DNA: TGTGCCAGCAGTGCTATAAGGGAGACTGGGGCCAACGTCCTGACTTTC.

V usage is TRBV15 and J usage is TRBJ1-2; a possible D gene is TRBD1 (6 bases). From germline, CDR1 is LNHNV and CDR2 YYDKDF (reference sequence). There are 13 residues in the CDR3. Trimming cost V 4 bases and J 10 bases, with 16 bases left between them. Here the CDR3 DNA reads TGTGCCACCAGCACCAAACAGGGAGCTTACTACACCTTC. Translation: CATSTKQGAYYTF.

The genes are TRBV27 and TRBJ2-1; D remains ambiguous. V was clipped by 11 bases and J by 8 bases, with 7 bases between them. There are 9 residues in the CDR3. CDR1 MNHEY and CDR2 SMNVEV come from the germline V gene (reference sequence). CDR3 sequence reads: CASCYEQFF. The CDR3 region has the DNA TGTGCCTCTTGTTATGAGCAGTTCTTC.

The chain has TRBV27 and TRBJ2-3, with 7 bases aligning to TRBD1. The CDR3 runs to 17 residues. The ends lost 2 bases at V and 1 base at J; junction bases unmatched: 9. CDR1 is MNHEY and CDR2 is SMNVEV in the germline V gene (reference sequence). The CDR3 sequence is CASSLPETTGRTDTQYF. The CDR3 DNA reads TGTGCCAGCAGTTTACCCGAAACGACAGGGCGCACAGATACGCAGTATTTT.